The next 19 T cell receptor beta chains were all read from a single sample in a study of blood T cell repertoires in COVID-19. TCRdb keeps only in-frame clones here, not all; method: immunoSEQ multiplex PCR. This sample has approximately 150,000 clones, with approximately 84% found just once. Sequencing input: PBMCs or T cells enriched from blood (not recorded which). The receptors come from a human donor with acute COVID-19. The donor label of this sample is uncertain.

This clone was recorded only once. The J gene is TRBJ2-6, the V gene TRBV30; a possible D gene is TRBD2 (6 bases). This CDR3 has 14 residues. V gave up 1 base and J gave up 2 bases, with 6 bases separating them. CDR1 GTSNPN and CDR2 SVGIG come from the germline V gene (reference sequence). The CDR3 DNA reads as TGTGCCTGGAGTGGGGGGGCTGGGGCCAACGTCCTGACTTTC. Translation gives CAWSGGAGANVLTF.

This chain connects TRBV4-3 to TRBJ1-1; 7 bases are shared with TRBD1. Germline V gene data show CDR1 as LGHNA and CDR2 as YSLEER. V dropped 1 base and J dropped 8; count of bases not matched to a gene: 10. The CDR3 is 15 amino acids. CDR3 coding DNA: TGCGCCAGCAGCCAAGGTAGACAGGGTGATATGGAAGCTTTCTTT. Translating it yields CASSQGRQGDMEAFF.

The chain employs TRBV6-5 and TRBJ1-4; D not certain. V gave up 2 bases and J gave up 8 bases, with 9 bases separating them. In germline, CDR1 is MNHEY, CDR2 SVGAGI. This CDR3 has 13 residues. CDR3 DNA: TGTGCCAGCAGTTACCTAGGAGGGGAAAAACTGTTTTTT. Translating gives CASSYLGGEKLFF.

This chain links TRBV29-1 with TRBJ1-1; D may be TRBD1 (6 bases). The ends were cut back, 4 bases at V and 5 bases at J, with 20 bases in the middle. Per germline, CDR1 SQVTM and CDR2 ANQGSEA. This CDR3 comprises 15 residues. The CDR3 nucleotides are TGCAGCGTTGTGAGAAACCAGGGGCTCGGGACTGAAGCTTTCTTT. This gives the protein CSVVRNQGLGTEAFF.

The V call is TRBV12-3 or TRBV12-4, the J call TRBJ1-3, with D tentatively TRBD1 (6 bases). CDR3 length equals 13 residues. Trimming removed 3 bases from V and 9 bases from J, with 12 bases in between. The CDR3 DNA is TGTGCCAGCAGTTTCCGGGGGGGCGGCACCATATATTTT. This codes for CASSFRGGGTIYF.

The V call is TRBV19, the J call TRBJ1-2; D is unclear. V lost 0 bases, J lost 4 bases, and 6 bases lay in between. The CDR3 covers 13 residues. Looked up from germline, CDR1 is LNHDA and CDR2 is SQIVND (reference sequence). The DNA of the CDR3 is TGTGCCAGTAGTATAGACGGGTCCTATGGCTACACCTTC. Protein product: CASSIDGSYGYTF.

The chain employs TRBV19 and TRBJ2-3; D call uncertain. CDR3 size: 14 residues. In germline, CDR1 is LNHDA, CDR2 SQIVND (reference sequence). The germline V and J ends were trimmed by 1 base and 3 bases, with 8 bases remaining between them. CDR3 protein: CASSIVYRTDTQYF. The CDR3 nucleotides are TGTGCCAGTAGTATAGTATACAGAACAGATACGCAGTATTTT.

The gene calls are TRBV4-1 and TRBJ1-2; TRBD1 matches 11 bases. This CDR3 has 14 amino acids. Germline loops: CDR1 MGHRA, CDR2 YSYEKL. V trimming: 3 bases; J trimming: 6 bases; junction bases outside the gene matches: 3. Here the CDR3 reads CASSHVGQGDGYTF. The CDR3 DNA follows: TGCGCCAGCAGCCATGTGGGACAGGGGGATGGCTACACCTTC.

The chain couples TRBV24-1 to TRBJ2-5; D possibly corresponds to TRBD2 (7 bases). This CDR3 region has 14 residues. Germline V gene lookup returns CDR1 KGHDR and CDR2 SFDVKD. Trimming left V 5 bases short and J 4 bases short, with 13 bases between. The CDR3 sequence is CATSGPGEGETQYF. The CDR3 DNA sequence: TGTGCCACCAGTGGTCCAGGGGAGGGAGAGACCCAGTACTTC.

J is TRBJ2-5 and V is TRBV19, with 7 bases aligning to TRBD2. The V gene's germline CDR1 is LNHDA and CDR2 SQIVND (reference sequence). V dropped 7 bases and J dropped 7; count of bases not matched to a gene: 12. There are 14 residues in the CDR3. The CDR3 DNA follows: TGTGCCAGTAATTCTCCTAGCGGTAAATGGACCCAGTACTTC. It yields the protein CASNSPSGKWTQYF.

The V gene is TRBV12-5, the J gene TRBJ1-1; TRBD1 matches 7 bases. Germline CDR1 is LGHNT and CDR2 is FRNRAP. Trimming took 4 bases from V and 8 from J; bases not matched to a gene: 10. The CDR3 extends over 14 amino acids. As DNA, the CDR3 is TGTGCTAGTGGTTACCCCCGACAGGGAAACGAAGCTTTCTTT. Protein: CASGYPRQGNEAFF.

This clone was found a few times. This chain joins TRBV9 and TRBJ1-6; no clear D. V shed 7 bases and J shed 7 bases, with 15 bases lying between them. This CDR3 spans 14 amino acids. In germline, CDR1 is SGDLS, CDR2 YYNGEE. CDR3 protein: CASCAGGGNSPLHF. CDR3 coding DNA: TGTGCCAGCTGTGCAGGTGGAGGGAATTCACCCCTCCACTTT.

The gene calls are TRBV6-2 or TRBV6-3 and TRBJ2-3; TRBD2 agrees at 9 bases. From germline, CDR1 is MNHEY and CDR2 SVGEGT. Trimming at V came to 2 bases and at J to 3 bases, leaving 3 bases not matched to a gene. The CDR3 contains 15 residues. The CDR3 sequence is CASSYGGGETDTQYF. The CDR3 DNA sequence: TGTGCCAGCAGTTACGGCGGGGGGGAGACAGATACGCAGTATTTT.

The J gene is TRBJ2-5, the V gene TRBV25-1, with 11 bases aligning to TRBD2. V lost 6 bases and J lost 0; bases outside the gene matches: 6. Germline V gene data show CDR1 as MGHDK and CDR2 as SYGVNS. CDR3 length equals 16 residues. The CDR3 coding sequence is TGTGCCAGCAGAGATCGACTAGCGGGGAACCAAGAGACCCAGTACTTC. Translated, it gives CASRDRLAGNQETQYF.

The J gene is TRBJ2-7, the V gene TRBV15; 8 bases line up with TRBD2. V lost 3 bases and J lost 3; bases outside the gene matches: 7. Germline V lookup: CDR1 LNHNV, CDR2 YYDKDF (reference sequence). This CDR3 contains 15 residues. In nucleotides, the CDR3 is TGTGCCACCAGCAGGAGTGCGGGGGGCCTCTACGAGCAGTACTTC. Its translation is CATSRSAGGLYEQYF.

The chain couples TRBV5-8 to TRBJ1-1, with D perhaps TRBD1 (6 bases). Trimming pared 0 bases from V and 0 bases from J, leaving 12 bases between. Germline CDR1 reads SGHTS; CDR2 reads YDEGEE. The CDR3 is 16 residues long. CDR3 residues: CASSLALGQLNTEAFF. As DNA, the CDR3 is TGTGCCAGCAGCTTGGCCCTAGGACAGCTGAACACTGAAGCTTTCTTT.

The chain employs TRBV21-1 and TRBJ2-2; TRBD1, the table's D call, was not compared with the DNA. TRBV21-1 is given as a pseudogene. This CDR3 region has 15 residues. The DNA for the CDR3 is TGTGCCAGCAGCATAGGGACAGGGGGACACGGGGAGCTGTTTTTT. It yields the protein CASSIGTGGHGELFF.

This chain connects TRBV28 to TRBJ2-1; the D gene is possibly TRBD1 (6 bases). From germline, CDR1 is MDHEN and CDR2 SYDVKM. Trimming cost V 6 bases and J 0 bases, with 12 bases left between them. This CDR3 region has 15 residues. CDR3 region: CASSSGVSSYNEQFF. CDR3 coding DNA: TGTGCCAGCAGCTCAGGGGTGAGCTCCTACAATGAGCAGTTCTTC.

This clone has a single count. The V and J genes are TRBV4-2 and TRBJ2-2; D is possibly TRBD2 (5 bases). Germline V gene data show CDR1 as LGHNA and CDR2 as YNFKEQ. The CDR3 has 14 residues. V dropped 0 bases and J dropped 6 bases, with 8 bases sitting between them. The CDR3 nucleotides read TGTGCCAGCAGCCAAGAGAGGGTGGCCGGGGAGCTGTTTTTT. Translated: CASSQERVAGELFF.